Sequencing of this T cell receptor (beta chain) was carried out in a study of T cell repertoires in cytomegalovirus infection. Overall study context: Signatures in public TCR beta sequences pointed to both CMV infection and matching HLA type. Study-wide findings and caveats: The response measured ex vivo was dominated by TCR beta clonotypes (HLA-C-restricted and CMV-specific).

This clonotype showed up just a few times. Its target is not known. TCRdb re-analysed the reads in MiXCR, keeping a single row per CDR3 protein. The sample records 150,000 to 200,000 distinct CDR3 sequences, around 14% being singletons. Per germline, CDR1 MNHEY and CDR2 SVGEGT. V shed 5 bases, J shed 4 bases, and the junction held 6 bases outside the gene matches. The CDR3 runs to 15 residues. The sequencing sample was made of PBMCs. The receptor's source is a human donor in good health (CMV status not recorded). Some clones in this sample may be carry-over from other donors' samples. This sequence joins TRBV6-2 or TRBV6-3 and TRBJ2-7; 12 positions match TRBD2. The CDR3 loop is CASSTTSGGAYEQYF. CDR3 bases: TGTGCCAGCAGTACGACTAGCGGGGGAGCGTACGAGCAGTACTTC.